The 23 T cell receptor beta chains reported below all come from one sample, sequenced in a study of cytomegalovirus exposure and HLA in healthy donors (dated 2017 in TCRdb). Library preparation employed the immunoSEQ multiplex PCR assay. For the multiplex PCR, a mixture combining 60 forward primers for TCR Vbeta segments and 13 reverse primers for TCR Jbeta segments was used. TCRdb stores this immuneACCESS table with in-frame sequences only. Part of the clones is absent; in the studies checked, under half of the shortfall reflects unresolved V genes, and no reason is known for the rest. Here the sample has roughly 120,000 clones; approximately 80% occur a single time. Together, the top ten hold 1.5% to 2.5% of the sample. Sequencing was carried out using PBMCs. The receptors were gathered from a man aged 18 to 29 in good health and CMV-seronegative.

Concerning this clone: This same CDR3 is encoded by further DNA sequences in the sample. The CDR3 here is CASSSLFYGYTF. The DNA of the CDR3 is TGTGCCAGCAGTTCCCTCTTCTATGGCTACACCTTC. The rearrangement joins TRBV28 to TRBJ1-2; D is unresolved. Germline V gene data show CDR1 as MDHEN and CDR2 as SYDVKM. This CDR3 is built from 12 residues. The germline V and J ends were trimmed by 4 bases and 4 bases, with 7 bases remaining between them.

The chain links TRBV28 to TRBJ1-1; no firm D call. Germline V CDR1 and CDR2: MDHEN, SYDVKM. V was shortened by 6 bases and J by 8 bases, with 16 bases between the two germline ends. CDR3 length: 13 amino acids. The CDR3 bases are TGTGCCAGCAGCCAAAATCAGAACAGAGAAGCTTTCTTT. Protein product: CASSQNQNREAFF.

V usage is TRBV9 and J usage is TRBJ2-1; 9 bases agree with TRBD2. The CDR3 is made up of 15 amino acids. Trimming at V came to 0 bases and at J to 9 bases, leaving 7 bases not matched to a gene. CDR1 is SGDLS, CDR2 YYNGEE, per germline. The CDR3, as DNA: TGTGCCAGCAGCGTAGGTGTTAGCGGGAGTCTTGAGCAGTTCTTC. Its translation: CASSVGVSGSLEQFF.

The chain carries TRBV5-4 and TRBJ2-3; 8 bases map to TRBD2. Per the germline V gene, CDR1 is SGHNT and CDR2 is YYREEE (reference sequence). V lost 0 bases and J lost 0; bases outside the gene matches: 6. The CDR3 sequence is 17 residues long. As DNA, the CDR3 is TGTGCCAGCAGCTTGGCCGGGGCTAGCGGGAGCACAGATACGCAGTATTTT. As protein: CASSLAGASGSTDTQYF.

This chain uses TRBV12-5 with TRBJ2-7; 13 positions match TRBD2. CDR1 and CDR2 from the germline V gene are LGHNT and FRNRAP. This CDR3 is built from 19 residues. The ends lost 3 bases at V and 3 bases at J; junction bases unmatched: 14. The CDR3 here is CASGFTSGRGEWDFYEQYF. The CDR3, as DNA: TGTGCTAGTGGTTTCACTAGCGGGAGGGGGGAATGGGACTTCTACGAGCAGTACTTC.

In this sample, this clone turned up a few times. The chain uses TRBV4-1 and TRBJ2-1; D unresolved. V gave up 0 bases and J gave up 8 bases, with 8 bases separating them. Germline V gives CDR1 MGHRA, CDR2 YSYEKL. CDR3 length equals 13 residues. CDR3 residues: CASSQDYRDEQFF. The CDR3 nucleotides are TGCGCCAGCAGCCAAGATTATCGGGATGAGCAGTTCTTC.

In this sample, this clone turned up a few times. The CDR3 region is CASSEARETEAFF. CDR3 in DNA: TGTGCCAGCAGTGAAGCCCGAGAGACTGAAGCTTTCTTT. The chain is built from TRBV6-1 and TRBJ1-1, with D unclear. Germline lookup yields CDR1 MNHNS and CDR2 SASEGT. V lost 0 bases and J lost 5, with 7 bases in between. The CDR3 spans 13 residues.

The V call is TRBV28, the J call TRBJ1-3; D call uncertain. The V gene's germline CDR1 is MDHEN and CDR2 SYDVKM. Trimming shortened V by 4 bases and J by 0 bases, and 22 bases separated the two germline ends. This CDR3 is built from 19 residues. In DNA form, the CDR3 reads TGTGCCAGCAGTTCCCAGGAGGGCCCGGGGTTGATCTCTGGAAACACCATATATTTT. Protein sequence: CASSSQEGPGLISGNTIYF.

V and J are TRBV5-5 and TRBJ1-3, with D uncertain. V dropped 1 base and J dropped 4 bases, with 6 bases sitting between them. CDR3 length: 13 amino acids. CDR1 is SGHKS, CDR2 YYEKEE, per germline (reference sequence). In DNA form, the CDR3 reads TGTGCCAGCAGCTTGAGCTCAGGAAACACCATATATTTT. Translation gives CASSLSSGNTIYF.

This clone was found a few times. The chain links TRBV13 to TRBJ1-1; no firm D call. Trimming stripped 3 bases from V and 0 bases from J, with 11 bases between. The germline CDR1 and CDR2 sequences are PRHDT and FYEKMQ (reference sequence). The length of the CDR3 is 15 residues. The CDR3 here is CASSFTHRVNTEAFF. CDR3 nucleotides: TGTGCCAGCAGCTTCACGCACAGAGTGAACACTGAAGCTTTCTTT.

V gene TRBV5-1 combines with J gene TRBJ2-7; a possible D gene is TRBD1 (5 bases). The CDR3 runs 15 residues. Germline V gene sequence: CDR1 SGHRS, CDR2 YFSETQ. V was cut by 0 bases and J by 3 bases, with 13 bases left in between. The CDR3 nucleotides are TGCGCCAGCAGCTTGGGAGCAGGGCAGCTCTACGAGCAGTACTTC. Translating it yields CASSLGAGQLYEQYF.

This chain uses TRBV7-9 with TRBJ2-5, with a possible D match to TRBD2 (6 bases). V was cut by 4 bases and J by 2 bases, with 11 bases left in between. CDR3 length: 14 residues. CDR1 and CDR2 (germline): SEHNR, FQNEAQ (reference sequence). The CDR3 nucleotides read TGTGCCAGCAGCTCCGGGACTCTGCAAGAGACCCAGTACTTC. Translated: CASSSGTLQETQYF.

The J gene is TRBJ1-2, the V gene TRBV7-3; TRBD1 aligns across 7 bases. In germline, CDR1 is SGHTA, CDR2 FQGTGA. V trimming: 5 bases; J trimming: 5 bases; junction bases outside the gene matches: 5. This CDR3 has 13 amino acids. The CDR3 protein is CASSGAGGYGYTF. The DNA for the CDR3 is TGTGCCAGCAGCGGGGCAGGGGGGTATGGCTACACCTTC.

The rearrangement uses TRBV21-1 and TRBJ2-4; TRBD2 is the table's D call, not checked against the DNA. TRBV21-1 is listed as a pseudogene. The CDR3 covers 17 residues. For the CDR3, the DNA is TGTGCCAGCAGCAAAATGAGGGAACGTACGGCCAAAAACATTCAGTACTTC. Translating gives CASSKMRERTAKNIQYF.

The table lists this clone with a count of one. This chain connects TRBV5-4 to TRBJ2-3, with D possibly matching TRBD2 (6 bases). The CDR3 runs 16 residues. Trimming removed 4 bases from V and 0 bases from J, with 15 bases in between. Germline CDR1 reads SGHNT; CDR2 reads YYREEE (reference sequence). CDR3 residues: CASSDAGRFSTDTQYF. For the CDR3, the DNA is TGTGCCAGCAGCGATGCCGGGAGATTCAGCACAGATACGCAGTATTTT.

The V call is TRBV4-2, the J call TRBJ2-7; a possible D gene is TRBD1 (5 bases). Per germline, CDR1 LGHNA and CDR2 YNFKEQ. Trimming removed 4 bases from V and 2 bases from J, with 12 bases in between. This CDR3 has 14 amino acids. The CDR3: CASSLIGVTYEQYF. In DNA, the CDR3 is TGTGCCAGCAGCCTTATAGGGGTTACCTACGAGCAGTACTTC.

This clone came up a few times. V and J are TRBV7-6 and TRBJ2-3, with a tentative D call TRBD2 (6 bases). This CDR3 region has 16 residues. V gave up 5 bases and J gave up 0 bases, with 15 bases separating them. CDR1 is SGHVS, CDR2 FNYEAQ, per germline. CDR3 nucleotide sequence: TGTGCCAGCAGCCAAGAGGCGGGAATTAGCACAGATACGCAGTATTTT. As protein: CASSQEAGISTDTQYF.

The gene calls are TRBV2 and TRBJ2-1; TRBD1 aligns across 8 bases. The CDR3 contains 13 residues. Germline CDR1 and CDR2: SNHLY and FYNNEI. Unmatched junction bases numbered 6, after V lost 6 bases and J lost 8 bases. The CDR3 DNA sequence: TGTGCCAGCAGAGGGACAGGTGGTGATGAGCAGTTCTTC. It translates to CASRGTGGDEQFF.

The chain couples TRBV9 to TRBJ2-3; D possibly corresponds to TRBD1 (6 bases). CDR1 and CDR2 from the germline V gene are SGDLS and YYNGEE. CDR3 length: 17 amino acids. Trimming cost V 0 bases and J 3 bases, with 17 bases left between them. CDR3 region: CASSVEGGMARTDTQYF. The DNA for the CDR3 is TGTGCCAGCAGCGTAGAAGGGGGTATGGCCAGAACAGATACGCAGTATTTT.

The V call is TRBV25-1, the J call TRBJ1-2, with a possible D match to TRBD1 (5 bases). The CDR3 is 15 amino acids. Germline CDR1 is MGHDK and CDR2 is SYGVNS. The V and J ends lost 1 base and 5 bases respectively, with 14 bases between them. The CDR3 loop reads CASSESHGPGYGYTF. CDR3 nucleotide sequence: TGTGCCAGCAGTGAATCTCACGGCCCAGGGTATGGCTACACCTTC.

V usage is TRBV29-1 and J usage is TRBJ2-5; 8 positions match TRBD2. This CDR3 is built from 16 residues. V lost 3 bases to trimming and J lost 1 base; unmatched junction nucleotides: 10. Germline V gene sequence: CDR1 SQVTM, CDR2 ANQGSEA. The CDR3 reads CSVDKTSEDVQETQYF. In DNA, the CDR3 is TGCAGCGTTGATAAGACTAGCGAAGACGTCCAAGAGACCCAGTACTTC.

The chain links TRBV27 to TRBJ2-1; 8 positions match TRBD2. The V and J ends lost 5 bases and 10 bases, in that order; junction bases with no gene match: 10. The CDR3 spans 14 residues. The germline V gene encodes CDR1 MNHEY and CDR2 SMNVEV (reference sequence). Written as DNA, the CDR3 is TGTGCCAGCAGTCCCCGGGGAGCGGGAGCCGAGCAGTTCTTC. Translating it yields CASSPRGAGAEQFF.

The chain is built from TRBV28 and TRBJ1-1; 7 bases are a match to TRBD1. The V gene's germline CDR1 is MDHEN and CDR2 SYDVKM. This CDR3 comprises 14 residues. V gave up 5 bases and J gave up 1 base; unmatched junction bases: 4. In DNA form, the CDR3 reads TGTGCCAGCAGTGAAAGGGGGCCGAACACTGAAGCTTTCTTT. Protein sequence: CASSERGPNTEAFF.